A single sample is the source of the 26 T cell receptor beta chains below, sequenced in a study of CD8+CD57+ T cells in acquired aplastic anemia. The sequenced patients had an expansion of CD8+CD57+ cells seen by flow cytometry. TCR beta VDJ and CDR3 were profiled, and genomic DNA was the template. TCRdb re-derived calls from the reads in MiXCR, one entry per CDR3 protein. The repertoire holds hundreds of thousands of distinct CDR3 sequences, approximately 32% seen once, with less than 0.85% in the top ten. Sequenced sample: sorted CD4+, CD8+, or CD8+CD57+ T cells (not recorded which) from PBMCs. The receptors shown here come from a human donor with aplastic anemia.

This clonotype was detected only a few times. This rearrangement joins TRBV12-3 or TRBV12-4 to TRBJ2-1; 10 positions match TRBD2. The junction had 7 bases not matched to a gene; V was cut back by 7 bases and J by 7 bases. The CDR3 is 14 amino acids. This CDR3 reads CASTLSGRRNEQFF. The CDR3 region has the DNA TGTGCCAGCACCCTTAGCGGGAGGAGAAATGAGCAGTTCTTC.

V gene TRBV30 combines with J gene TRBJ1-3, with D uncertain. Per the germline V gene, CDR1 is GTSNPN and CDR2 is SVGIG (reference sequence). This CDR3 has 12 amino acids. V lost 2 bases to trimming and J lost 0 bases, with 2 bases between them. In nucleotides, the CDR3 is TGTGCCTGGAGTCCCTCTGGAAACACCATATATTTT. Amino acid sequence: CAWSPSGNTIYF.

This chain joins TRBV10-3 and TRBJ1-2, with 8 bases that match TRBD1. The germline V gene has CDR1 ENHRY and CDR2 SYGVKD. This CDR3 region has 14 residues. The ends lost 2 bases at V and 7 bases at J; junction bases unmatched: 6. The CDR3 region is CAISEGQGSRGYTF. The CDR3, as DNA: TGTGCCATCAGTGAGGGACAGGGATCGCGTGGCTACACCTTC.

The chain employs TRBV9 and TRBJ2-7; D is unresolved. V was shortened by 4 bases and J by 5 bases, with 10 bases between the two germline ends. The germline gives CDR1 SGDLS, CDR2 YYNGEE. There are 12 residues in the CDR3. The CDR3 is CASSPDSHEQYF. CDR3 bases: TGTGCCAGCAGCCCAGATTCGCACGAGCAGTACTTC.

V is TRBV5-1 and J is TRBJ2-5; perhaps TRBD1 as D (6 bases). The germline V gene has CDR1 SGHRS and CDR2 YFSETQ. Trimming removed 0 bases at V and 4 bases at J, with 16 bases between. The CDR3 totals 16 residues. DNA of the CDR3: TGCGCCAGCAGCTTGGAGGGTAGCCAACAGGGAGAGACCCAGTACTTC. Amino acids: CASSLEGSQQGETQYF.

This clonotype has a count of ten or more. The chain recombines TRBV12-5 with TRBJ1-2; D gene unclear. Germline-derived CDR1 and CDR2 are LGHNT and FRNRAP. V was shortened by 10 bases and J by 8 bases, with 8 bases between the two germline ends. The CDR3 consists of 9 residues. The CDR3 DNA is TGTGCTACCCGCCCAGGCTACACCTTC. Encoded protein: CATRPGYTF.

The rearrangement links TRBV15 to TRBJ2-7; 7 bases fit TRBD2. V shed 2 bases and J 2 bases; nucleotides not matched to a gene: 6. CDR3 size: 15 residues. Germline lookup yields CDR1 LNHNV and CDR2 YYDKDF (reference sequence). CDR3 region: CATSRQTSATYEQYF. The CDR3 coding sequence is TGTGCCACCAGCAGACAAACTAGCGCGACCTACGAGCAGTACTTC. The complete variable domain, with remaining parts taken from reference TRBV15 and TRBJ2-7, reads DAMVIQNPRYQVTQFGKPVTLSCSQTLNHNVMYWYQQKSSQAPKLLFHYYDKDFNNEADTPDNFQSRRPNTSFCFLDIRSPGLGDTAMYLCATSRQTSATYEQYFGPGTRLTVT.

This clonotype has a handful of counts. The J gene is TRBJ2-3, the V gene TRBV5-1; D is ambiguous. Germline assignment: CDR1 SGHRS and CDR2 YFSETQ. Deletions cut 0 bases from V and 2 bases from J, with 7 bases between. The CDR3 runs to 14 residues. CDR3 sequence (DNA): TGCGCCAGCAGCTTGGCGACAAACACAGATACGCAGTATTTT. This gives the protein CASSLATNTDTQYF.

This clonotype was seen a single time. The chain carries TRBV12-3 or TRBV12-4 and TRBJ2-3; 8 bases agree with TRBD2. J lost 8 bases, V lost 5 bases, and 12 bases had no gene match. The length of the CDR3 is 15 residues. The CDR3: CASSPPGREGGTQYF. The DNA of the CDR3 is TGTGCCAGCAGTCCTCCGGGCCGGGAGGGAGGTACGCAGTATTTT.

The chain combines TRBV24-1 with TRBJ1-2; TRBD1 agrees at 7 bases. Germline lookup yields CDR1 KGHDR and CDR2 SFDVKD. Losses at the gene ends were 5 bases for V and 10 bases for J; bases not matched to a gene: 9. The CDR3 has 13 residues. This chain's CDR3 is CATSAGTVYAYTF. In nucleotides, the CDR3 is TGTGCCACCAGTGCCGGGACAGTCTACGCCTACACCTTC.

This clonotype turned up a few times. J is TRBJ2-1 and V is TRBV6-5; TRBD1 aligns across 10 bases. The length of the CDR3 is 14 residues. From germline, CDR1 is MNHEY and CDR2 SVGAGI. Trimming at V came to 7 bases and at J to 4 bases, leaving 4 bases not matched to a gene. This chain's CDR3 is CASTWGQGYNEQFF. DNA of the CDR3: TGTGCCAGCACTTGGGGACAGGGGTACAATGAGCAGTTCTTC.

V gene TRBV25-1 combines with J gene TRBJ1-2; a weak D match, TRBD1 (5 bases). The CDR3 loop spans 12 amino acids. Deletions cut 10 bases from V and 0 bases from J, with 9 bases between. Germline assignment: CDR1 MGHDK and CDR2 SYGVNS. Here the CDR3 DNA reads TGTGCCACCAAGACAGCTAACTATGGCTACACCTTC. Protein product: CATKTANYGYTF.

Many counts were recorded for this clonotype. The V and J genes are TRBV20-1 and TRBJ1-5, with TRBD1 identical over 8 bases. The CDR3 loop spans 14 amino acids. The trim removed 6 bases at V and 4 bases at J, leaving 8 bases unmatched. The V gene's germline CDR1 is DFQATT and CDR2 SNEGSKA (reference sequence). Here the CDR3 reads CSAPTGAANQPQHF. DNA of the CDR3: TGCAGTGCACCGACAGGGGCTGCAAATCAGCCCCAGCATTTT.

The chain recombines TRBV4-2 with TRBJ1-2; D perhaps matches TRBD1 (5 bases). The CDR3 extends over 15 amino acids. In germline, CDR1 is LGHNA, CDR2 YNFKEQ. Trimming left V 0 bases short and J 8 bases short, with 16 bases between. CDR3: CASSQDRLQGSGYTF. CDR3 sequence (DNA): TGTGCCAGCAGCCAAGACAGACTCCAGGGATCCGGCTACACCTTC.

This sequence joins TRBV2 and TRBJ1-6; D is possibly TRBD1 (5 bases). V dropped 7 bases and J dropped 10 bases, with 14 bases sitting between them. This CDR3 is built from 13 residues. The germline V gene encodes CDR1 SNHLY and CDR2 FYNNEI. Here the CDR3 DNA reads TGTGCCAGCACCCCAGGGCTAAGCTCACCCCTCCACTTT. Its protein is CASTPGLSSPLHF. Combining the CDR3 with reference TRBV2 and TRBJ1-6 gives the whole variable domain EPEVTQTPSHQVTQMGQEVILRCVPISNHLYFYWYRQILGQKVEFLVSFYNNEISEKSEIFDDQFSVERPDGSNFTLKIRSTKLEDSAMYFCASTPGLSSPLHFGNGTRLTVT.

The chain combines TRBV24-1 with TRBJ2-2; D ambiguous. Germline CDR1 and CDR2: KGHDR and SFDVKD. V lost 3 bases and J 1 base, leaving 8 bases between the germline ends. This CDR3 contains 15 residues. CDR3 residues: CATSDPLRNTGELFF. In nucleotides, the CDR3 is TGTGCCACCAGTGATCCACTCAGGAACACCGGGGAGCTGTTTTTT.

The chain uses TRBV24-1 and TRBJ1-1, with D maybe TRBD1 (5 bases). Germline V gene data show CDR1 as KGHDR and CDR2 as SFDVKD. Trimming left V 10 bases short and J 5 bases short, with 16 bases between. The length of the CDR3 is 13 residues. The CDR3 loop reads CATGIQERTEAFF. CDR3 sequence (DNA): TGTGCCACTGGCATACAGGAAAGGACTGAAGCTTTCTTT.

The sample holds a few counts of this clonotype. The rearrangement joins TRBV2 to TRBJ2-7; no clear D. Trimming removed 6 bases at V and 3 bases at J, with 12 bases between. Per germline, CDR1 SNHLY and CDR2 FYNNEI. The length of the CDR3 is 13 residues. The CDR3 is CASSLQAGYEQYF. The CDR3 region has the DNA TGTGCCAGCAGCTTGCAAGCCGGCTACGAGCAGTACTTC.

This sequence joins TRBV15 and TRBJ2-7, with unresolved D. This CDR3 contains 12 residues. Trimming removed 11 bases from V and 0 bases from J, with 11 bases in between. CDR1 is LNHNV, CDR2 YYDKDF, per germline (reference sequence). The CDR3 reads CAAARSSYEQYF. For the CDR3, the DNA is TGTGCCGCGGCCAGGAGCTCCTACGAGCAGTACTTC.

The J gene is TRBJ1-4, the V gene TRBV5-6; the D gene is possibly TRBD1 (5 bases). The CDR3 consists of 14 residues. Germline V gene sequence: CDR1 SGHDT, CDR2 YYEEEE. V gave up 4 bases and J gave up 4 bases, with 11 bases separating them. CDR3 sequence reads: CASSTRVLNEKLFF. The CDR3 DNA is TGTGCCAGCAGCACCAGGGTCCTTAATGAAAAACTGTTTTTT.

This clonotype was observed a few times. The V gene is TRBV5-1, the J gene TRBJ1-4, with TRBD1 identical over 7 bases. The CDR3 covers 14 residues. The V segment lost 4 bases and the J segment 10 bases; nucleotides outside the gene matches: 10. Germline values: CDR1 SGHRS, CDR2 YFSETQ. CDR3: CASSGGQKLGKLFF. As DNA, the CDR3 is TGCGCCAGCAGCGGGGGACAGAAATTGGGAAAACTGTTTTTT.

V and J are TRBV19 and TRBJ2-5, with D perhaps matching TRBD1 (7 bases). Trimming cost V 8 bases and J 7 bases, with 17 bases left between them. Germline CDR1 is LNHDA and CDR2 is SQIVND (reference sequence). The CDR3 runs 13 residues. The CDR3 spells CASQRGQGGTQYF. The DNA of the CDR3 is TGTGCCAGTCAACGGGGGCAGGGGGGGACCCAGTACTTC.

Comment on this clonotype: Sequence at one end of the junction differs from germline and may be a read error. Written as DNA, the CDR3 is TGTGCCGGCAGCAACGACTTCGGCAATCAGCCCCAGCATTTT. Protein sequence: CAGSNDFGNQPQHF. The chain uses TRBV9 and TRBJ1-5; D gene unclear. Germline V lookup: CDR1 SGDLS, CDR2 YYNGEE. The CDR3 is made up of 14 amino acids.

A word on this clonotype: A much larger clonotype is one base distant, so this may be a read error. The rearrangement uses TRBV10-3 and TRBJ2-1, with 8 bases matching TRBD2. Germline values: CDR1 ENHRY, CDR2 SYGVKD. The CDR3 runs to 15 residues. CDR3 amino acids: CAISSKAGAENEQLF. The CDR3 region has the DNA TGTGCCATCTCTTCGAAAGCGGGAGCCGAGAATGAGCAGCTCTTC.

The V and J genes are TRBV3-1 and TRBJ2-7; TRBD1 matches at 7 bases. Trimming removed 2 bases from V and 3 bases from J; junction bases left unmatched: 10. There are 16 residues in the CDR3. CDR1 is LGHDT, CDR2 YNNKEL, per germline (reference sequence). The CDR3 protein is CASSQTGTEALYEQYF. CDR3 DNA: TGTGCCAGCAGCCAAACCGGGACAGAGGCTCTCTACGAGCAGTACTTC.

The chain combines TRBV11-1 with TRBJ2-1; TRBD2 matches 10 bases. CDR3 length equals 20 residues. Germline-derived CDR1 and CDR2 are SGHAT and FQDESV (reference sequence). The trim removed 3 bases at V and 2 bases at J, leaving 16 bases unmatched. In nucleotides, the CDR3 is TGTGCCAGCAGCTTTCGACTACCCAGAGCAGCGGGAGGGCCCTACAATGAGCAGTTCTTC. This translates into CASSFRLPRAAGGPYNEQFF.